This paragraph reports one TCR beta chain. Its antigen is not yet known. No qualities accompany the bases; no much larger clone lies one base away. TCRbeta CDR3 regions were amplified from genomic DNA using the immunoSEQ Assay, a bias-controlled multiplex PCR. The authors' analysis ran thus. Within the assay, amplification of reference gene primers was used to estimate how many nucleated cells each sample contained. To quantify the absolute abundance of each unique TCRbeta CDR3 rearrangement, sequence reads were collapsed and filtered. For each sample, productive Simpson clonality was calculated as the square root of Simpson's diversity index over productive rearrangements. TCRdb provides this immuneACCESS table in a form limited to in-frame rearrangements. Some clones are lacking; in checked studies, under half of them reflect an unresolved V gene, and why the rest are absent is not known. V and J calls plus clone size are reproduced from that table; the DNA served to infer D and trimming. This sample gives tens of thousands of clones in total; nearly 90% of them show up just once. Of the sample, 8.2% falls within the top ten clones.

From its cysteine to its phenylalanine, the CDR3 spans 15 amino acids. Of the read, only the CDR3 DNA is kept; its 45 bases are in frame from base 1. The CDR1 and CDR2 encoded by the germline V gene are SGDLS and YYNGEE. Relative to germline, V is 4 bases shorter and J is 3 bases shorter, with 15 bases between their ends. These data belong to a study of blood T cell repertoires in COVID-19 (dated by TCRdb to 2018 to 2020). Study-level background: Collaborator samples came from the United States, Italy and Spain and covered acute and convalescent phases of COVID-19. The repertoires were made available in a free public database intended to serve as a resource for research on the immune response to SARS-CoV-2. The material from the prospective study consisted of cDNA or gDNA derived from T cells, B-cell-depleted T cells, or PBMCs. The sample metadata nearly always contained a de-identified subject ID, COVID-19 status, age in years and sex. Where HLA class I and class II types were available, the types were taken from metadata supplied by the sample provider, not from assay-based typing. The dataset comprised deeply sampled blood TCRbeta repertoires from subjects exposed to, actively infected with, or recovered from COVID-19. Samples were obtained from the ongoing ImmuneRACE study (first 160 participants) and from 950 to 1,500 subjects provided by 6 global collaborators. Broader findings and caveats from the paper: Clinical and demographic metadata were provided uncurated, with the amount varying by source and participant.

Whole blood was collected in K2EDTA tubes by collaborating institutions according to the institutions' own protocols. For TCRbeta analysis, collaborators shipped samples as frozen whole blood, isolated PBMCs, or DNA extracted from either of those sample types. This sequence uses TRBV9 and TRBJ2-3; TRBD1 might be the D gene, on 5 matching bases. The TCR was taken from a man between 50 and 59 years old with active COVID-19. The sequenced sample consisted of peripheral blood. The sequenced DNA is TGTGCCAGCAGCTCCGATGGGGCTGGAACAGATACGCAGTATTTT. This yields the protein CASSSDGAGTDTQYF.